The clone carrying this T cell receptor (beta chain) was seen at least ten times. What it binds is not known. Preparation of the TCRbeta library involved a method that used unique molecular identifiers. TCRdb independently ran MiXCR on the PCR reads; one entry per CDR3 protein. The sample shows under 750,000 distinct CDR3 sequences, 23% of them seen only once. This record comes from a study of T-cell reconstitution after alpha-beta-depleted transplantation in children. Whole-study findings and limits: Several hundred expanded graft clones reportedly were the source of alpha-beta T cells about two months after transplant. Surviving recipient T cells and thymic progenitors underlay high day-60 TCRbeta diversity in some patients. Counts and diversity of T cells one year after transplant came mostly from newly produced T cells.

This CDR3 is 13 amino acids long. The germline V and J ends were trimmed by 2 bases and 3 bases, with 7 bases remaining between them. The sample was PBMCs, mostly from graft donor cells, taken 360 days after TCRalphabeta/CD19-depleted stem cell transplant. This receptor was obtained from a boy younger than two who had a stem cell transplant for acute myeloid leukemia, so the T cells may come from the graft donor. The chain employs TRBV12-3 or TRBV12-4 and TRBJ1-1; D ambiguous. CDR3 sequence reads: CASSLMAHTEAFF. The CDR3 nucleotides read TGTGCCAGCAGTTTAATGGCCCACACTGAAGCTTTCTTT.